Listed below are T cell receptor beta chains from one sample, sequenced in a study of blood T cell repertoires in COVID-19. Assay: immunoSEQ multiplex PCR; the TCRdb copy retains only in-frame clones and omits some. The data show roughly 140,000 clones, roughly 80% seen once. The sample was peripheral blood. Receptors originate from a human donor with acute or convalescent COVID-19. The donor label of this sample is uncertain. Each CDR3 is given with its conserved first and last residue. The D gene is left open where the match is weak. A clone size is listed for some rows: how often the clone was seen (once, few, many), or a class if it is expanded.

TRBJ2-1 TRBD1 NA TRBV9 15 TGTGCCAGCAGCGTACAGGGGGCAATGTACAATGAGCAGTTCTTC CASSVQGAMYNEQFF
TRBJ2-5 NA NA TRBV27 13 TGTGCCAGCAGTCCCCTAGAAGAAGGGACCCAGTACTTC CASSPLEEGTQYF
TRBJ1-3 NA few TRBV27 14 TGTGCCAGCAGCCCCAGGTTCTCTGGAAACACCATATATTTT CASSPRFSGNTIYF
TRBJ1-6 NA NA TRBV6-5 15 TGTGCCAGCAGTTACTCGGGACACTATAATTCACCCCTCCACTTT CASSYSGHYNSPLHF
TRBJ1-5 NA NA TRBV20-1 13 TGCAGTGCTACTGACCCGTTGGGGGGGCCCCAGCATTTT CSATDPLGGPQHF
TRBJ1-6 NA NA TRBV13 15 TGTGCCAGCAGCTTAGCCGGCAGGAATAATTCACCCCTCCACTTT CASSLAGRNNSPLHF
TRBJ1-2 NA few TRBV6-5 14 TGTGCCAGCAGCCCCGGACAGCTTAACTATGGCTACACCTTC CASSPGQLNYGYTF
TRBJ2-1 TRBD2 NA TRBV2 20 TGTGCCAGCAGTGAAAGTCAGGAACTAGCGGGGGGGCCGTGGGACAATGAGCAGTTCTTC CASSESQELAGGPWDNEQFF
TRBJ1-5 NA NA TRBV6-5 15 TGTGCCAGCAGTTACTCGATAGCAGCCAATCAGCCCCAGCATTTT CASSYSIAANQPQHF
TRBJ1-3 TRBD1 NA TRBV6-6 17 TGTGCCAGCAGTCCACCACCGACAGGGGGCGCGGGAAACACCATATATTTT CASSPPPTGGAGNTIYF
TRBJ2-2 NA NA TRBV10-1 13 TGCGCCAGCGCGGGACCGAACACCGGGGAGCTGTTTTTT CASAGPNTGELFF
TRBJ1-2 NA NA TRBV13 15 TGTGCCAGCAGCTTAAATTCAGAGAGGTTCTATGGCTACACCTTC CASSLNSERFYGYTF
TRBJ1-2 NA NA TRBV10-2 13 TGCGCCAGCAGTCCTGACAGTAACTATGGCTACACCTTC CASSPDSNYGYTF
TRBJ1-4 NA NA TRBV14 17 TGTGCCAGCAGCCGTCCACCCGGGGTTCCGGGTAATGAAAAACTGTTTTTT CASSRPPGVPGNEKLFF
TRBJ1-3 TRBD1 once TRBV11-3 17 TGTGCCAGCAGCTCGGATGGGGACAGCAGCTCTGGAAACACCATATATTTT CASSSDGDSSSGNTIYF
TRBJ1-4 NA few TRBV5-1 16 TGCGCCAGCAGCTTGGGACAGTCTGCAACTAATGAAAAACTGTTTTTT CASSLGQSATNEKLFF
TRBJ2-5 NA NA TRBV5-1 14 TGCGCCAGCAGCTTGAGCAGGGGAGGGGAGACCCAGTACTTC CASSLSRGGETQYF
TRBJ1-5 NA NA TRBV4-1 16 TGCGCCAGCAGCCTCGAGGGGGGGAATAGCAATCAGCCCCAGCATTTT CASSLEGGNSNQPQHF
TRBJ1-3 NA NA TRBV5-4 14 TGTGCCAGCAGCATTTGGACAGCTGGAAACACCATATATTTT CASSIWTAGNTIYF
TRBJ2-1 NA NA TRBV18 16 TGTGCCAGCTCACCACCAAGGACAACACTCTACAATGAGCAGTTCTTC CASSPPRTTLYNEQFF
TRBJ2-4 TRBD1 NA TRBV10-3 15 TGTGCCATCAGTCAGGGGGCAGTCGACAAAAACATTCAGTACTTC CAISQGAVDKNIQYF
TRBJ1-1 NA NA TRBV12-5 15 TGTGCTAGTGGTTTGTACCCGACAGCGAACACTGAAGCTTTCTTT CASGLYPTANTEAFF
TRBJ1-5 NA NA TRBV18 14 TGTGCCAGCTCACCAGAGGGCCAGAATCAGCCCCAGCATTTT CASSPEGQNQPQHF
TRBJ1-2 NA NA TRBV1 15 TGCACCAGCAGCCAAGACAGGGAAGTTGAATATGGCTACACCTTC CTSSQDREVEYGYTF
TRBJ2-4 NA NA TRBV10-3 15 TGTGCCATCAGTGAACCATCGGGGGGCGCAAACATTCAGTACTTC CAISEPSGGANIQYF
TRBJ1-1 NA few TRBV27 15 TGTGCCAGCAGTCTTTACAGGGCCCCGGGGACTGAAGCTTTCTTT CASSLYRAPGTEAFF
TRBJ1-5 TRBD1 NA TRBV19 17 TGTGCCAGTAGGTTTCGGGGGGCAGGACAGGGGAATCAGCCCCAGCATTTT CASRFRGAGQGNQPQHF